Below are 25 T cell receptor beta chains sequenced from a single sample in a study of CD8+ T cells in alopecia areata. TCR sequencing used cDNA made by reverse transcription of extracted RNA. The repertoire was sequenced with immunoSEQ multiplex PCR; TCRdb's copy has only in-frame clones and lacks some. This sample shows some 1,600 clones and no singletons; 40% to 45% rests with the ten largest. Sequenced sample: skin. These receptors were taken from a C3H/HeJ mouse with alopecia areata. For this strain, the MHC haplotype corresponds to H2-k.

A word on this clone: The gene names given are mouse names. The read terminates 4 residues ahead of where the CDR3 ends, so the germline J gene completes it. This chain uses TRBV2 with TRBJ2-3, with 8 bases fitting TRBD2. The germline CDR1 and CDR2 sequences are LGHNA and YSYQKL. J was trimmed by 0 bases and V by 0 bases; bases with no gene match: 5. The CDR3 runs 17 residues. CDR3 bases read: TGTGCCAGCAGCCAAGAGTACTGGGGGTCTAGTGCAGAA. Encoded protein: CASSQEYWGSSAE. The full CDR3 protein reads CASSQEYWGSSAETLYF.

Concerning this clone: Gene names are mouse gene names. CDR3 region: CASSLLGGRDAEQFF. The CDR3 DNA, read in part, is TGTGCCAGCAGTCTACTGGGGGGGCGCGATGCT. The chain carries TRBV13-3 and TRBJ2-1; 11 nucleotides line up with TRBD2. With the read ending 4 residues before the CDR3 end, the germline J gene is used to fill in that end. CDR1 and CDR2 (germline): NNHDY, SYVADS. The CDR3 is made up of 15 amino acids. V lost 4 bases and J lost 5; bases outside the gene matches: 5.

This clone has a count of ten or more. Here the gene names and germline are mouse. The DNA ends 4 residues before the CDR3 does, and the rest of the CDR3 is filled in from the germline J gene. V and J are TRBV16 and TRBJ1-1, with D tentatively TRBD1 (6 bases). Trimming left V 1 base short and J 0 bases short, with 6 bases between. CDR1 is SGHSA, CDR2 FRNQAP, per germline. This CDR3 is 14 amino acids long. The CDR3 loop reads CASSLGTANTEVFF. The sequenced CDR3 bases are TGTGCAAGCAGCTTAGGGACAGCAAACACA.

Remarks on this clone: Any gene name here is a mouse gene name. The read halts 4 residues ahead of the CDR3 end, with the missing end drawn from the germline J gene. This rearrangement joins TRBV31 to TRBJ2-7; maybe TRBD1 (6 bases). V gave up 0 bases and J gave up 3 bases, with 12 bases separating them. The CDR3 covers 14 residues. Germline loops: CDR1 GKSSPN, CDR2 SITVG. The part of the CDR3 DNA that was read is TGTGCCTGGAGTCTAGTCCGGGACAACTAT. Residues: CAWSLVRDNY. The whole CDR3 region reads CAWSLVRDNYEQYF.

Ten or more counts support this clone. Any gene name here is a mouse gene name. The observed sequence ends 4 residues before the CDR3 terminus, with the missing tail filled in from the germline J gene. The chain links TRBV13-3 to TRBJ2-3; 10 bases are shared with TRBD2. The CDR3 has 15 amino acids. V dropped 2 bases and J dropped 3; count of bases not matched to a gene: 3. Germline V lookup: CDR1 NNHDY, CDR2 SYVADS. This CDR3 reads CASSDWGGQAETLYF. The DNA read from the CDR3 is TGTGCCAGCAGTGACTGGGGGGGCCAGGCAGAA.

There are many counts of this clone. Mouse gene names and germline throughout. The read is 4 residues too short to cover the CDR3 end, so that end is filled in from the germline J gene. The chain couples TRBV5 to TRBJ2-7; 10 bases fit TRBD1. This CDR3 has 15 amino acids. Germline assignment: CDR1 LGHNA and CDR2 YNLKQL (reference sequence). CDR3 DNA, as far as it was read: TGTGCCAGCAGCCAAGATGAGGGACAGGGGAAT. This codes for CASSQDEGQGN. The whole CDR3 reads CASSQDEGQGNEQYF.

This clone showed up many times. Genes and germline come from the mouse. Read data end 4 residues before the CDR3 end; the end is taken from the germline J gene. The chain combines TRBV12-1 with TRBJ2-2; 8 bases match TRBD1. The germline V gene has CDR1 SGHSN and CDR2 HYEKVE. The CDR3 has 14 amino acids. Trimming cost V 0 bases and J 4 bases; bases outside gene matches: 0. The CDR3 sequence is CASSLGQGTGQLYF. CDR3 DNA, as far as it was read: TGTGCCAGCTCTCTCGGACAGGGCACCGGG.

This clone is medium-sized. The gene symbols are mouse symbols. The covered CDR3 bases are TGTGCCAGCGGTGCTGGGGACCAAGAC. Amino acids: CASGAGDQD. The entire CDR3 protein is CASGAGDQDTQYF. The V and J genes are TRBV13-2 and TRBJ2-5, with D maybe TRBD2 (6 bases). The CDR3 is cut off 4 residues early in the read; its end comes from the germline J gene. Germline CDR1 is NNHNN and CDR2 is SYGAGS (reference sequence). The CDR3 is 13 residues long. Trimming stripped 3 bases from V and 1 base from J, with 6 bases between.

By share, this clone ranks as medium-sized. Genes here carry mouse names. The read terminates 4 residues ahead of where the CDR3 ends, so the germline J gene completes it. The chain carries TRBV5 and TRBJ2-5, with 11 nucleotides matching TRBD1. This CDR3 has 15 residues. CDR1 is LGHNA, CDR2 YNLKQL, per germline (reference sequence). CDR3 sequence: CASSLMDRGRDTQYF. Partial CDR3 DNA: TGTGCCAGCAGCCTGATGGACAGGGGGCGAGAC.

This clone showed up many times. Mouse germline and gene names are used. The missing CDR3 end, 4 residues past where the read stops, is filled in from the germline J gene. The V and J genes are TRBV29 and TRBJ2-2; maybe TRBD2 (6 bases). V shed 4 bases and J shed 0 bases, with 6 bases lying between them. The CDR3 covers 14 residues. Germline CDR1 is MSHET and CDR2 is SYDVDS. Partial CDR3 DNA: TGTGCTAGCAGTTACTGGGCAAACACCGGG. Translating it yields CASSYWANTG. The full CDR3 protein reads CASSYWANTGQLYF.

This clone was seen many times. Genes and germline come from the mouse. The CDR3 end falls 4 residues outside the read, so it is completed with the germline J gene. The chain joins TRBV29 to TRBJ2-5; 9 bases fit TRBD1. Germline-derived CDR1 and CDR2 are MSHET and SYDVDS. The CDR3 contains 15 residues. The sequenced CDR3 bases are TGTGCTAGCAGTTTACCGGACAGGGGAAGAGAC. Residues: CASSLPDRGRD. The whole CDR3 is CASSLPDRGRDTQYF.

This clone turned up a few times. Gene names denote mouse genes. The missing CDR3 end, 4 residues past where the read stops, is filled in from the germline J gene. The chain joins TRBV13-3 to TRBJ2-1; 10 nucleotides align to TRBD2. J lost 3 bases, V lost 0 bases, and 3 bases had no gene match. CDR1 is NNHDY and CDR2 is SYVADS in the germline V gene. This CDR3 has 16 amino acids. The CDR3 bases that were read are TGTGCCAGCAGTGATGGGGACTGGGGCCTCTATGCT. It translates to CASSDGDWGLYA. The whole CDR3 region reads CASSDGDWGLYAEQFF.

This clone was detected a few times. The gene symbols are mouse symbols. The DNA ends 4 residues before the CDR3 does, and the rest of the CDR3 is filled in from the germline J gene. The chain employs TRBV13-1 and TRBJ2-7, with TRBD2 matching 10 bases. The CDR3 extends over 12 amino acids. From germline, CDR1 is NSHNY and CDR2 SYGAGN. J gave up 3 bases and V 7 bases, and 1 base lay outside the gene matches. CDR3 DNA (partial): TGTGCCAGCGGACTGGGGGTCTAT. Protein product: CASGLGVY. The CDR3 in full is CASGLGVYEQYF.

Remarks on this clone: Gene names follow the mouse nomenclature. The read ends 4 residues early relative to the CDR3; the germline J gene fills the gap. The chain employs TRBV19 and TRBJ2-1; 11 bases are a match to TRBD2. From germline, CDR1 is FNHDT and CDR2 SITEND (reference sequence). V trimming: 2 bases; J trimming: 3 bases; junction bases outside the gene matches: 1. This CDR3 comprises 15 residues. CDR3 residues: CASSIGTGGYAEQFF. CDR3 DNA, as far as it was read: TGTGCCAGCAGTATCGGGACTGGGGGCTATGCT.

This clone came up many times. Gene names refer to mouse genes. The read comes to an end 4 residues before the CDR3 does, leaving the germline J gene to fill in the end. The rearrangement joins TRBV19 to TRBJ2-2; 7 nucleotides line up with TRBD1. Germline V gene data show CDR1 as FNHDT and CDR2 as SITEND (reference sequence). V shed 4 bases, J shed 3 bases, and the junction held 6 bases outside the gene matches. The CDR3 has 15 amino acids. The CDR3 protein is CASSVTGKDTGQLYF. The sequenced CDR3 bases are TGTGCCAGCAGTGTGACAGGGAAGGACACCGGG.

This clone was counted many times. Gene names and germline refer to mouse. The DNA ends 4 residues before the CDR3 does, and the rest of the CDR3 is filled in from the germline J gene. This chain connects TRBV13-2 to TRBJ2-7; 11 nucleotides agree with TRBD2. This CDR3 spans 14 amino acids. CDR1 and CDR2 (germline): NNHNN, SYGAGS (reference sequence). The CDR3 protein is CASGSGTGGYEQYF. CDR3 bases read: TGTGCCAGCGGCTCCGGGACTGGGGGTTAT.

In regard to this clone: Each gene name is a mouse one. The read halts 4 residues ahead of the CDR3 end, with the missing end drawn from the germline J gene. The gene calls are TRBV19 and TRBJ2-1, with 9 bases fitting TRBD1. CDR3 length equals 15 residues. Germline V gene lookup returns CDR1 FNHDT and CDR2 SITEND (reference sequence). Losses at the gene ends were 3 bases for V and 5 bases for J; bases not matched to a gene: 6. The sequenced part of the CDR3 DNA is TGTGCCAGCAGTAGTCCCGGGACAGGGCATGCT. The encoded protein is CASSSPGTGHA. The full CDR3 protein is CASSSPGTGHAEQFF.

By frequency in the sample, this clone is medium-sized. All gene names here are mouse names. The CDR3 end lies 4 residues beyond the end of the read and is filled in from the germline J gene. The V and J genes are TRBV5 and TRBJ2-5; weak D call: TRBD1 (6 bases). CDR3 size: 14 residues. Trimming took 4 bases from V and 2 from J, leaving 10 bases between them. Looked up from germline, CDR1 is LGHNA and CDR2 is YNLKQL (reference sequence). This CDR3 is CASSLGQIQDTQYF. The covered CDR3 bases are TGTGCCAGCAGCCTGGGACAAATCCAAGAC.

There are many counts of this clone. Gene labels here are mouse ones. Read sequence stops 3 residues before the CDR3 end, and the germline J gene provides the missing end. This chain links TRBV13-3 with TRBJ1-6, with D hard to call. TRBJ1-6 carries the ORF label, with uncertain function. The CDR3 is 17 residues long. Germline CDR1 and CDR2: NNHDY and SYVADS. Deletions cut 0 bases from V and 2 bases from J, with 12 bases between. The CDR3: CASSDAVGKPYNSPLYF. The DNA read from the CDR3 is TGTGCCAGCAGTGATGCAGTGGGGAAGCCCTATAATTCGCCC.

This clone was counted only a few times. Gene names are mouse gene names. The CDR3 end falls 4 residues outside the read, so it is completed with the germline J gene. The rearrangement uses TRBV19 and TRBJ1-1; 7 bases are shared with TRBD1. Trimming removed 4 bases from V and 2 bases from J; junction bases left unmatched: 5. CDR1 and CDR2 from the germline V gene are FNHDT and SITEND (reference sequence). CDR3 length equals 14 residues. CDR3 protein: CASSLQGSNTEVFF. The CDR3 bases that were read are TGTGCCAGCAGTTTACAGGGGTCTAACACA.

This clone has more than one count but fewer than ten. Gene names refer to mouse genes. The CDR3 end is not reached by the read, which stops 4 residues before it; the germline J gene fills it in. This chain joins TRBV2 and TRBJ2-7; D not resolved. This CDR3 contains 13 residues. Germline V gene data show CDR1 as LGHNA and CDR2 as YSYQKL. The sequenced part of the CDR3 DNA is TGTGCCAGCAGCCAAGGTCACAATTAT. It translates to CASSQGHNY. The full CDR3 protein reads CASSQGHNYEQYF.

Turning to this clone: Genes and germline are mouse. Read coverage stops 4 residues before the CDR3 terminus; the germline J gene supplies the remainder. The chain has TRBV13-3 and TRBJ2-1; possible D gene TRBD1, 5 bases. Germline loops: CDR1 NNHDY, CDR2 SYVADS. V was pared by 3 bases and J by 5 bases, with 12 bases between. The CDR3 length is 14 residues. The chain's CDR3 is CASSGTRRDAEQFF. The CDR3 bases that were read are TGTGCCAGCAGTGGGACAAGGAGGGATGCT.

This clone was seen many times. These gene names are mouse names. The sequenced CDR3 bases are TGTGCCAGCAGTCCCAGGGAGGGCTCC. This codes for CASSPREGS. The CDR3 in its entirety is CASSPREGSDYTF. The chain employs TRBV13-1 and TRBJ1-2, with D possibly matching TRBD1 (5 bases). The read terminates 4 residues before the CDR3 end, so the remaining end is supplied by the germline J gene. This CDR3 region has 13 residues. V was pared by 4 bases and J by 4 bases, with 11 bases between. Germline assignment: CDR1 NSHNY and CDR2 SYGAGN.

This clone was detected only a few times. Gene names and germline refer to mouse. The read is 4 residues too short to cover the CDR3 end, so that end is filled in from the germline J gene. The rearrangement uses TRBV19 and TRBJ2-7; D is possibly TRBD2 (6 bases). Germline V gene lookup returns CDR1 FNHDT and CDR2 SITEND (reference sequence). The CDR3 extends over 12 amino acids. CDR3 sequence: CASSVGVYEQYF. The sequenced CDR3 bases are TGTGCCAGCAGTGTGGGGGTATAT.

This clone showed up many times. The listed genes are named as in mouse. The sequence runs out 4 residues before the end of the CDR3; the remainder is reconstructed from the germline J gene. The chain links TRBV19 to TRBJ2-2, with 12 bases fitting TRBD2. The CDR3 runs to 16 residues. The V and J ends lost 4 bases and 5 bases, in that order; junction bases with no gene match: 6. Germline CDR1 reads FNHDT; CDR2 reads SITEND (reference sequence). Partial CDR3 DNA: TGTGCCAGCAGTCTCACCGGGACTGGGGGGACCGGG. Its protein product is CASSLTGTGGTG. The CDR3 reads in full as CASSLTGTGGTGQLYF.